This entry lists 16 T cell receptor beta chains sequenced from one sample in a study of human T cells and chemical hapten exposure. TCRdb re-derived calls from the RACE reads in MiXCR, one entry per CDR3 protein. The profile shows some 110,000 distinct CDR3 sequences, over 9% of them singletons. Time point described: patch test 3, about 24 weeks after DPC sensitization. Treatment here: therapeutic diphenylcyclopropenone sensitization with weekly scalp DPC. Material: whole blood, obtained in connection with sensitization to the hapten diphenylcyclopropenone (DPC). All receptors derive from a woman aged 50 to 60 with alopecia areata. Some clones in this sample may be carry-over from other donors' samples.

This clonotype was counted ten times or more. V usage is TRBV4-1 and J usage is TRBJ2-1, with D unclear. Germline CDR1 is MGHRA and CDR2 is YSYEKL. The CDR3 extends over 15 amino acids. Trimming cost V 0 bases and J 6 bases, with 12 bases left between them. The CDR3 bases are TGCGCCAGCAGCCAAGAAGAGACCCTGGCCAATGAGCAGTTCTTC. Protein: CASSQEETLANEQFF.

The table lists this clonotype with a few counts. The genes are TRBV27 and TRBJ1-1; D is possibly TRBD1 (6 bases). The CDR3 has 17 amino acids. V lost 4 bases and J 1 base, leaving 19 bases between the germline ends. The germline V gene encodes CDR1 MNHEY and CDR2 SMNVEV (reference sequence). The chain's CDR3 is CASSSMSYREANTEAFF. In DNA form, the CDR3 reads TGTGCCAGCAGTTCGATGTCATACAGGGAAGCGAACACTGAAGCTTTCTTT.

The chain combines TRBV6-5 with TRBJ1-4; D might be TRBD1 (5 bases). The V end lost 2 bases, the J end lost 8 bases, and 12 bases lay between the germline ends. Germline values: CDR1 MNHEY, CDR2 SVGAGI. This CDR3 is built from 14 residues. CDR3 DNA: TGTGCCAGCAGTTACAGCGGGGGGACCGAAAAACTGTTTTTT. This codes for CASSYSGGTEKLFF.

The V and J genes are TRBV29-1 and TRBJ1-1; no definite D call. V lost 7 bases and J 5 bases, leaving 11 bases between the germline ends. The CDR3 loop spans 11 amino acids. Germline CDR1 SQVTM, CDR2 ANQGSEA. CDR3 loop: CSGLCGTEAFF. CDR3 sequence (DNA): TGCAGCGGACTTTGTGGGACTGAAGCTTTCTTT. The full variable domain, completed using reference TRBV29-1 and TRBJ1-1, is SAVISQKPSRDICQRGTSLTIQCQVDSQVTMMFWYRQQPGQSLTLIATANQGSEATYESGFVIDKFPISRPNLTFSTLTVSNMSPEDSSIYLCSGLCGTEAFFGQGTRLTVV.

V is TRBV12-3 or TRBV12-4 and J is TRBJ1-6; 7 bases fit TRBD1. The CDR3 has 12 residues. V lost 8 bases to trimming and J lost 7 bases; unmatched junction nucleotides: 2. This CDR3 reads CASLRGNSPLHF. CDR3 DNA: TGTGCCAGCCTCAGGGGGAATTCACCCCTCCACTTT.

This clonotype was counted at least ten times. V is TRBV20-1 and J is TRBJ1-1; unclear D gene. Germline V gene data show CDR1 as DFQATT and CDR2 as SNEGSKA (reference sequence). The V end lost 5 bases, the J end lost 0 bases, and 4 bases lay between the germline ends. This CDR3 is 11 amino acids long. The CDR3 DNA reads TGCAGTGCTTGGGTGAACACTGAAGCTTTCTTT. Its protein product is CSAWVNTEAFF.

About this clonotype itself: Just one base apart from a much larger clone, this may be a read error. CDR3 loop: CSGALSDTQYF. CDR3 sequence (DNA): TGCAGCGGTGCACTCTCGGATACGCAGTATTTT. This chain connects TRBV29-1 to TRBJ2-3, with D uncertain. Per the germline V gene, CDR1 is SQVTM and CDR2 is ANQGSEA. Trimming removed 7 bases from V and 6 bases from J, with 11 bases in between. CDR3 size: 11 residues.

This clonotype has more than one count but fewer than ten. The chain carries TRBV12-3 or TRBV12-4 and TRBJ2-3, with 8 nucleotides matching TRBD2. The CDR3 contains 16 residues. With V trimmed by 6 bases and J by 3 bases, 11 bases remained unmatched. CDR3 region: CASRPSGRRRTDTQYF. CDR3 coding DNA: TGTGCCAGCAGGCCTAGCGGGCGGCGAAGGACAGATACGCAGTATTTT.

The V and J genes are TRBV2 and TRBJ2-3, with TRBD2 identical over 8 bases. From germline, CDR1 is SNHLY and CDR2 FYNNEI. Losses at the gene ends were 1 base for V and 0 bases for J; bases not matched to a gene: 0. This CDR3 is 15 amino acids long. CDR3 DNA: TGTGCCAGCAGTGAAGGGACTAGCAGCACAGATACGCAGTATTTT. Translation gives CASSEGTSSTDTQYF.

This clonotype was seen a handful of times. V usage is TRBV7-9 and J usage is TRBJ1-5; TRBD1 might be the D (5 bases). The germline V gene encodes CDR1 SEHNR and CDR2 FQNEAQ (reference sequence). V lost 5 bases to trimming and J lost 6 bases, with 8 bases between them. CDR3 length: 12 residues. This CDR3 reads CASSERGQPQHF. CDR3 nucleotide sequence: TGTGCCAGCAGCGAGAGGGGTCAGCCCCAGCATTTT.

There are a few counts of this clonotype. The CDR3 loop is CATFKDEGYTF. In DNA, the CDR3 is TGTGCCACCTTTAAGGATGAAGGCTACACCTTC. The V and J genes are TRBV6-6 and TRBJ1-2, with D uncertain. Trimming removed 10 bases from V and 8 bases from J, with 14 bases in between. Germline assignment: CDR1 MNHNY and CDR2 SVGAGI (reference sequence). The CDR3 runs to 11 residues.

The chain employs TRBV9 and TRBJ2-5, with 7 bases fitting TRBD1. CDR1 is SGDLS, CDR2 YYNGEE, per germline. With 0 bases clipped from V and 5 bases from J, the junction kept 10 bases outside the gene matches. The CDR3 is 16 amino acids. The CDR3 reads CASSVAPSTGIETQYF. CDR3 nucleotide sequence: TGTGCCAGCAGCGTAGCTCCCTCGACAGGGATTGAGACCCAGTACTTC.

V is TRBV5-6 and J is TRBJ2-7, with 9 bases that match TRBD1. Germline assignment: CDR1 SGHDT and CDR2 YYEEEE. The CDR3 has 14 residues. V lost 1 base to trimming and J lost 2 bases; unmatched junction nucleotides: 1. The CDR3 DNA reads TGTGCCAGCAGCTTGCGGGACAGGGCCTACGAGCAGTACTTC. Translating gives CASSLRDRAYEQYF.

This chain uses TRBV7-2 with TRBJ1-4; unclear D gene. The CDR3 runs 15 residues. The V end lost 1 base, the J end lost 6 bases, and 12 bases lay between the germline ends. CDR1 is SGHTA, CDR2 FQGNSA, per germline. This chain's CDR3 is CASSLDGSPDEKLFF. CDR3 DNA: TGTGCCAGCAGCTTAGACGGCAGCCCCGATGAAAAACTGTTTTTT.

The chain uses TRBV5-6 and TRBJ1-1; D remains ambiguous. CDR3 length equals 12 residues. V lost 1 base to trimming and J lost 1 base, with 2 bases between them. Germline CDR1 and CDR2: SGHDT and YYEEEE. DNA of the CDR3: TGTGCCAGCAGCTTGTGGAACACTGAAGCTTTCTTT. Protein: CASSLWNTEAFF.

The chain couples TRBV5-6 to TRBJ1-5; D not certain. The V gene's germline CDR1 is SGHDT and CDR2 YYEEEE. With 4 bases removed from V and 3 bases from J, the gap between germline ends came to 14 bases. The CDR3 runs 15 residues. This chain's CDR3 is CASSLGSGFNQPQHF. The CDR3 region has the DNA TGTGCCAGCAGCCTGGGGTCCGGGTTCAATCAGCCCCAGCATTTT.